This note documents a single T cell receptor (beta chain) sequence. The antigen remains undetermined. Both 60 Vbeta primers and 13 Jbeta primers went into the PCR. Some clones are missing from TCRdb's copy, which holds only in-frame ones; the method was immunoSEQ multiplex PCR. The sample lists 140,000 to 150,000 clones, approximately 70% seen once, with 2.1% in the top ten. This CDR3 spans 14 amino acids. The ends lost 3 bases at V and 9 bases at J; junction bases unmatched: 8. Germline CDR1 reads MDHEN; CDR2 reads SYDVKM. The sample belongs to a study of cytomegalovirus exposure and HLA in healthy donors. General observations from the study: Further analysis, carried out later, found HLA-associated TCR beta chains more clonally expanded than equally common other chains.

The specimen sequenced was PBMCs. The chain is built from TRBV28 and TRBJ2-1; 7 bases agree with TRBD1. The TCR was taken from a woman aged 55-69 years in good health and CMV-seropositive. CDR3 in amino acids: CASSLGDRVFEQFF. CDR3 DNA sequence: TGTGCCAGCAGTTTGGGAGACAGGGTTTTTGAGCAGTTCTTC.